One sample yielded the 22 T cell receptor beta chains listed below, sequenced in a study of somatic mutations in cytotoxic T cells in rheumatoid arthritis. Clones were sequenced by immunoSEQ multiplex PCR, and TCRdb holds only the in-frame ones, with some missing. The sample has about 18,000 clones, over 65% seen once. The specimen was CD8+ T cells sorted from blood. The receptors were sampled from a man aged 60 to 75 in good health.

The genes are TRBV4-3 and TRBJ2-1; TRBD2 matches 11 bases. With V trimmed by 2 bases and J by 7 bases, 7 bases remained unmatched. CDR1 is LGHNA and CDR2 is YSLEER in the germline V gene. The CDR3 has 16 residues. In DNA form, the CDR3 reads TGCGCCAGCAGCCAAAATCCTAGCGGGAGGCAGAATGAGCAGTTCTTC. It specifies CASSQNPSGRQNEQFF.

The rearrangement joins TRBV11-2 to TRBJ2-3; TRBD2 might be the D (7 bases). CDR3 size: 17 residues. The V gene's germline CDR1 is SGHAT and CDR2 FQNNGV. V dropped 3 bases and J dropped 1 base, with 17 bases sitting between them. The CDR3 DNA sequence: TGTGCCAGCAGCTTGAAAGGGGGGGACCGTCGCACAGATACGCAGTATTTT. Protein sequence: CASSLKGGDRRTDTQYF.

The chain recombines TRBV25-1 with TRBJ1-1; possible D gene TRBD1, 5 bases. V was clipped by 1 base and J by 6 bases, with 12 bases between them. The CDR3 runs 14 residues. The V gene's germline CDR1 is MGHDK and CDR2 SYGVNS. CDR3 sequence reads: CASSEWGQVPEAFF. CDR3 bases: TGTGCCAGCAGTGAATGGGGCCAGGTTCCTGAAGCTTTCTTT.

The sample holds one count of this clone. The chain couples TRBV19 to TRBJ2-7, with TRBD2 matching over 8 bases. This CDR3 is built from 11 residues. Germline CDR1 LNHDA, CDR2 SQIVND (reference sequence). The CDR3: CATGGGYEQYF. DNA for the CDR3: TGTGCTACCGGGGGGGGCTACGAGCAGTACTTC.

This chain joins TRBV15 and TRBJ2-1; 7 nucleotides match TRBD2. There are 12 residues in the CDR3. Germline V gene sequence: CDR1 LNHNV, CDR2 YYDKDF (reference sequence). Trimming cost V 3 bases and J 7 bases; bases outside gene matches: 0. This CDR3 reads CATSRGGNEQFF. CDR3 sequence (DNA): TGTGCCACCAGCAGGGGGGGGAATGAGCAGTTCTTC.

V is TRBV6-5 and J is TRBJ1-6; D is unclear. The V and J ends lost 5 bases and 2 bases respectively, with 10 bases between them. This CDR3 spans 15 amino acids. Per the germline V gene, CDR1 is MNHEY and CDR2 is SVGAGI. For the CDR3, the DNA is TGTGCCAGCAGTATGGGGAGGGCCTATAATTCACCCCTCCACTTT. Amino acids: CASSMGRAYNSPLHF.

V usage is TRBV7-2 and J usage is TRBJ2-7; the D is unclear. The CDR3 loop spans 14 amino acids. The V gene lost 4 bases and the J gene lost 0 bases, with 10 bases spanning the gap. The germline gives CDR1 SGHTA, CDR2 FQGNSA. The CDR3 sequence: CASSWYLSSYEQYF. CDR3 sequence (DNA): TGTGCCAGCAGCTGGTACTTAAGCTCCTACGAGCAGTACTTC.

The sample holds one count of this clone. The rearrangement joins TRBV7-6 to TRBJ2-5; 7 bases are a match to TRBD2. Germline V CDR1 and CDR2: SGHVS, FNYEAQ. V was pared by 1 base and J by 1 base, with 3 bases of the junction left unmatched. This CDR3 contains 15 residues. The CDR3: CASSLGGGSQETQYF. Written as DNA, the CDR3 is TGTGCCAGCAGCTTAGGGGGGGGGTCCCAAGAGACCCAGTACTTC.

The chain employs TRBV7-9 and TRBJ2-1; TRBD2 might be the D (5 bases). The germline V gene has CDR1 SEHNR and CDR2 FQNEAQ (reference sequence). Trimming removed 4 bases from V and 0 bases from J, with 13 bases in between. CDR3 size: 16 residues. As DNA, the CDR3 is TGTGCCAGCAGCTCTAACGAGGGCCTCTCCTACAATGAGCAGTTCTTC. Protein: CASSSNEGLSYNEQFF.

In its sample, this clone was seen once. This chain uses TRBV5-1 with TRBJ2-1; 7 bases agree with TRBD2. J lost 9 bases, V lost 2 bases, and 20 bases had no gene match. Germline V gene sequence: CDR1 SGHRS, CDR2 YFSETQ. The CDR3 consists of 18 residues. This CDR3 reads CASSLAASTGRLGIEQFF. The DNA for the CDR3 is TGCGCCAGCAGCTTAGCCGCCTCTACCGGGAGGCTCGGGATTGAGCAGTTCTTC.

V is TRBV7-6 and J is TRBJ2-7; 7 nucleotides match TRBD2. Germline loops: CDR1 SGHVS, CDR2 FNYEAQ. J lost 2 bases, V lost 1 base, and 11 bases had no gene match. There are 17 residues in the CDR3. The CDR3, as DNA: TGTGCCAGCAGCTTAGGGGCAGGGCGGGAGATACCCTACGAGCAGTACTTC. Translating it yields CASSLGAGREIPYEQYF. Looking up the rest from reference TRBV7-6 and TRBJ2-7 gives the full variable domain: GAGVSQSPRYKVTKRGQDVALRCDPISGHVSLYWYRQALGQGPEFLTYFNYEAQQDKSGLPNDRFSAERPEGSISTLTIQRTEQRDSAMYRCASSLGAGREIPYEQYFGPGTRLTVT.

The rearrangement joins TRBV6-5 to TRBJ2-5; 9 bases are a match to TRBD1. This CDR3 comprises 15 residues. After removal of 2 bases from V and 4 bases from J, the junction contained 5 bases not matched to a gene. From germline, CDR1 is MNHEY and CDR2 SVGAGI. The CDR3 region has the DNA TGTGCCAGCAGTTACGGACAGGGGAACAGAGAGACCCAGTACTTC. This gives the protein CASSYGQGNRETQYF.

This chain joins TRBV7-9 and TRBJ2-3, with 15 bases lining up with TRBD2. Germline CDR1 reads SEHNR; CDR2 reads FQNEAQ (reference sequence). V lost 4 bases, J lost 0 bases, and 8 bases stayed unmatched. CDR3 length: 19 amino acids. Here the CDR3 DNA reads TGTGCCAGCAGCTCAGGACTAGCGGGAGGGAGGCCCAGCACAGATACGCAGTATTTT. Residues: CASSSGLAGGRPSTDTQYF.

The rearrangement uses TRBV6-5 and TRBJ2-2; D is perhaps TRBD2 (6 bases). The V gene's germline CDR1 is MNHEY and CDR2 SVGAGI. V was shortened by 0 bases and J by 7 bases, with 12 bases between the two germline ends. The CDR3 totals 15 residues. Here the CDR3 DNA reads TGTGCCAGCAGTTACTCGATGGCGGGGAACGGGGAGCTGTTTTTT. Its translation: CASSYSMAGNGELFF.

The chain uses TRBV27 and TRBJ2-7, with a tentative D call TRBD1 (6 bases). Germline CDR1 reads MNHEY; CDR2 reads SMNVEV (reference sequence). The CDR3 loop spans 13 amino acids. V lost 3 bases and J 5 bases, leaving 11 bases between the germline ends. The CDR3 coding sequence is TGTGCCAGCAGTTTGTGGGGGCAAGACGAGCAGTACTTC. Translating gives CASSLWGQDEQYF.

The chain uses TRBV11-2 and TRBJ2-4; D might be TRBD2 (5 bases). Germline CDR1 is SGHAT and CDR2 is FQNNGV. Deletions cut 5 bases from V and 0 bases from J, with 14 bases between. The CDR3 has 16 residues. The CDR3 DNA is TGTGCCAGCAGCGATACTAGTGTACCAGCCAAAAACATTCAGTACTTC. Residues: CASSDTSVPAKNIQYF.

This clone was seen only a few times. This sequence joins TRBV4-3 and TRBJ2-7, with 8 bases matching TRBD1. This CDR3 is 16 amino acids long. Germline CDR1 and CDR2: LGHNA and YSLEER. Germline trimming cut 0 bases from V and 2 bases from J; bases unmatched to any gene: 6. CDR3 bases: TGCGCCAGCAGCCAAGACCCCGGGACAGGTGCCTACGAGCAGTACTTC. This gives the protein CASSQDPGTGAYEQYF.

By sample fraction, this clone is medium-sized. V gene TRBV19 combines with J gene TRBJ1-1; possible D gene TRBD1, 5 bases. The germline gives CDR1 LNHDA, CDR2 SQIVND (reference sequence). There are 13 residues in the CDR3. V was pared by 4 bases and J by 2 bases, with 8 bases between. The CDR3 DNA follows: TGTGCCAGTAGTAACACAGGAAACACTGAAGCTTTCTTT. It is translated as CASSNTGNTEAFF.

The rearrangement joins TRBV9 to TRBJ2-3; 8 bases line up with TRBD1. Germline V gives CDR1 SGDLS, CDR2 YYNGEE. Trimming removed 3 bases from V and 6 bases from J; junction bases left unmatched: 6. The CDR3 consists of 14 residues. CDR3: CASSGWTGKDTQYF. CDR3 bases: TGTGCCAGCAGCGGATGGACAGGGAAGGATACGCAGTATTTT.

The genes are TRBV7-6 and TRBJ2-7; TRBD1 matches 7 bases. Germline values: CDR1 SGHVS, CDR2 FNYEAQ. Losses at the gene ends were 1 base for V and 5 bases for J; bases not matched to a gene: 11. This CDR3 comprises 16 residues. CDR3 protein: CASSLDGEKGANEQYF. In DNA form, the CDR3 reads TGTGCCAGCAGCTTAGATGGCGAGAAGGGGGCTAACGAGCAGTACTTC.

The chain carries TRBV7-4 and TRBJ2-5, with 11 bases matching TRBD2. Germline V gives CDR1 SGHVT, CDR2 SQSDAQ. The CDR3 is made up of 15 amino acids. The V and J ends lost 1 base and 13 bases, in that order; junction bases with no gene match: 11. The CDR3 loop is CASSLGLAGSLGGYF. For the CDR3, the DNA is TGTGCCAGCAGCTTAGGACTAGCGGGATCCCTCGGCGGGTACTTC.

The chain is built from TRBV27 and TRBJ2-7; the match to TRBD1 covers 7 bases. The CDR3 spans 14 residues. The V gene end was trimmed by 4 bases and the J gene end by 2 bases; junction bases not matched to a gene: 5. Germline V CDR1 and CDR2: MNHEY, SMNVEV (reference sequence). The CDR3 region is CASSYRGPTYEQYF. For the CDR3, the DNA is TGTGCCAGCAGTTACAGGGGTCCTACCTACGAGCAGTACTTC.